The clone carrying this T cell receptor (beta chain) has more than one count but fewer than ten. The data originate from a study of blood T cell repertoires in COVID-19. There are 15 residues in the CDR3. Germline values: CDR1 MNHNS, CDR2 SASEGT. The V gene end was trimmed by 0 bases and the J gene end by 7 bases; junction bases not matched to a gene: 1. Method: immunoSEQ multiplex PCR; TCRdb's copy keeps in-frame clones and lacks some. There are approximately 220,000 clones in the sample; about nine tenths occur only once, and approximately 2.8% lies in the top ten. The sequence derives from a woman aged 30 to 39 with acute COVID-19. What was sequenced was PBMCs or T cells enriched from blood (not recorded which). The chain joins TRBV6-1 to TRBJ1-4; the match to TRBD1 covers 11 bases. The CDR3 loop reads CASSEAGTGGEKLFF. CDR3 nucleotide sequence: TGTGCCAGCAGTGAAGCTGGGACAGGGGGTGAAAAACTGTTTTTT.